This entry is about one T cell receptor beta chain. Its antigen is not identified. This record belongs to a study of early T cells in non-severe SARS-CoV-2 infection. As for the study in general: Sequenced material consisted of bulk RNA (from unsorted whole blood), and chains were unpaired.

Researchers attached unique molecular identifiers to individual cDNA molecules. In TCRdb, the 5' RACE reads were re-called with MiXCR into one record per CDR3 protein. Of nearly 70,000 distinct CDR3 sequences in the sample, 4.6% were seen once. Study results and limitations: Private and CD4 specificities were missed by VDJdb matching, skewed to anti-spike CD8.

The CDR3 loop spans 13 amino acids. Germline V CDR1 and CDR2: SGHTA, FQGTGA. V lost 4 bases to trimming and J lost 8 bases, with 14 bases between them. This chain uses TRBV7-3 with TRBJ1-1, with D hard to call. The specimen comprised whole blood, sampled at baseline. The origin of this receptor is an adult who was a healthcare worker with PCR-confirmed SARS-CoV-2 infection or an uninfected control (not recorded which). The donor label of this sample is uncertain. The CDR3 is CASSYGHSEEAFF. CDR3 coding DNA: TGTGCCAGCAGCTACGGGCATAGTGAGGAAGCTTTCTTT.